The 14 T cell receptor beta chains presented below share a single source sample, sequenced in a study of T cell responses to AZD1222 COVID-19 vaccine. Profiled with immunoSEQ multiplex PCR; TCRdb holds only in-frame clones, not every one. Among 65,000 to 80,000 clones, around four fifths were seen once, and the ten largest hold roughly 1.3%. The input for sequencing was peripheral blood, taken 28 days after the second AZD1222 dose. The origin of the receptors is an adult who received the AZD1222 COVID-19 vaccine.

This clone was counted a single time. The chain combines TRBV6-5 with TRBJ2-3; 15 bases map to TRBD2. With 6 bases clipped from V and 6 bases from J, the junction kept 4 bases outside the gene matches. The CDR3 covers 15 residues. Germline-derived CDR1 and CDR2 are MNHEY and SVGAGI. The CDR3 here is CASSGLAGGLDTQYF. CDR3 sequence (DNA): TGTGCCAGCAGCGGACTAGCGGGAGGGTTGGATACGCAGTATTTT.

This chain uses TRBV1 with TRBJ2-2; the listed D gene, TRBD2, was not tested against the DNA. TRBV1 counts as a pseudogene. There are 18 residues in the CDR3. CDR3 coding DNA: TGCACCAGCAGCCAAGATTGGGCGGGAGGGCCGAACACCGGGGAGCTGTTTTTT. Amino acid sequence: CTSSQDWAGGPNTGELFF.

The sample holds one count of this clone. The V call is TRBV27, the J call TRBJ1-5; D is unclear. Germline V lookup: CDR1 MNHEY, CDR2 SMNVEV (reference sequence). The ends were cut back, 0 bases at V and 1 base at J, with 4 bases in the middle. The CDR3 runs to 14 residues. The CDR3 DNA is TGTGCCAGCAGTTTATCACAGAGCAATCAGCCCCAGCATTTT. Amino acid sequence: CASSLSQSNQPQHF.

The V and J genes are TRBV7-2 and TRBJ1-6; possible D gene TRBD1, 6 bases. The CDR3 covers 14 residues. V was trimmed by 4 bases and J by 11 bases, leaving 15 bases between them. Germline V gene sequence: CDR1 SGHTA, CDR2 FQGNSA. This CDR3 is CASSSTRQETPLHF. The CDR3 DNA reads TGTGCCAGCAGCTCGACCCGACAGGAAACACCCCTCCACTTT. Variable domain in full (rest from reference TRBV7-2 and TRBJ1-6): GAGVSQSPSNKVTEKGKDVELRCDPISGHTALYWYRQSLGQGLEFLIYFQGNSAPDKSGLPSDRFSAERTGGSVSTLTIQRTQQEDSAVYLCASSSTRQETPLHFGNGTRLTVT.

The genes are TRBV4-3 and TRBJ2-1; tentative D call: TRBD2 (5 bases). Germline values: CDR1 LGHNA, CDR2 YSLEER. V was trimmed by 3 bases and J by 8 bases, leaving 11 bases between them. CDR3 length: 13 amino acids. The DNA for the CDR3 is TGCGCCAGCAGCCAGGTTCAGAGGGATGAGCAGTTCTTC. The encoded protein is CASSQVQRDEQFF.

This chain joins TRBV2 and TRBJ2-5; D is unclear. The V gene lost 6 bases and the J gene lost 2 bases, with 1 base spanning the gap. Germline V gives CDR1 SNHLY, CDR2 FYNNEI. CDR3 length: 10 residues. The CDR3 DNA reads as TGTGCCAGCAGGCAAGAGACCCAGTACTTC. Residues: CASRQETQYF.

This chain joins TRBV27 and TRBJ1-1; D unclear. Germline CDR1 MNHEY, CDR2 SMNVEV (reference sequence). CDR3 length: 14 residues. The ends were cut back, 0 bases at V and 0 bases at J, with 5 bases in the middle. DNA for the CDR3: TGTGCCAGCAGTTTATCTCTGATGAACACTGAAGCTTTCTTT. Translating gives CASSLSLMNTEAFF.

This chain links TRBV30 with TRBJ1-5, with D tentatively TRBD1 (5 bases). From germline, CDR1 is GTSNPN and CDR2 SVGIG (reference sequence). The CDR3 runs 15 residues. Trimming took off 2 bases at V and 1 base at J, with 12 bases between the two ends. The CDR3 is CAWSQKRGSNQPQHF. For the CDR3, the DNA is TGTGCCTGGAGTCAAAAACGGGGGAGCAATCAGCCCCAGCATTTT.

This clone showed up just a few times. The rearrangement uses TRBV5-5 and TRBJ2-5; 10 nucleotides line up with TRBD1. V lost 0 bases, J lost 5 bases, and 4 bases stayed unmatched. The CDR3 runs 15 residues. CDR1 is SGHKS and CDR2 is YYEKEE in the germline V gene (reference sequence). CDR3 in DNA: TGTGCCAGCAGCTTGGACGGGACAGGGGTTGAGACCCAGTACTTC. As protein: CASSLDGTGVETQYF.

The CDR3 sequence is CASSLLLAGGPLSTDTQYF. CDR3 nucleotides: TGTGCCAGCAGTTTATTGCTGGCGGGAGGACCACTCAGCACAGATACGCAGTATTTT. V and J are TRBV28 and TRBJ2-3; 8 positions agree with TRBD2. In germline, CDR1 is MDHEN, CDR2 SYDVKM. The CDR3 is 19 amino acids. Trimming removed 1 base from V and 0 bases from J; junction bases left unmatched: 12. Using reference TRBV28 and TRBJ2-3 for the parts outside the CDR3, the full variable domain is DVKVTQSSRYLVKRTGEKVFLECVQDMDHENMFWYRQDPGLGLRLIYFSYDVKMKEKGDIPEGYSVSREKKERFSLILESASTNQTSMYLCASSLLLAGGPLSTDTQYFGPGTRLTVL.

The chain is built from TRBV28 and TRBJ1-3; no clear D. Germline CDR1 is MDHEN and CDR2 is SYDVKM. This CDR3 has 17 amino acids. The V and J ends lost 3 bases and 4 bases respectively, with 19 bases between them. The CDR3 here is CASSLGPLRRVGNTIYF. The DNA of the CDR3 is TGTGCCAGCAGTTTGGGCCCCCTTCGGAGAGTGGGAAACACCATATATTTT. Based on the CDR3 plus reference TRBV28 and TRBJ1-3, the full variable domain is DVKVTQSSRYLVKRTGEKVFLECVQDMDHENMFWYRQDPGLGLRLIYFSYDVKMKEKGDIPEGYSVSREKKERFSLILESASTNQTSMYLCASSLGPLRRVGNTIYFGEGSWLTVV.

The chain recombines TRBV28 with TRBJ2-7; the D gene is possibly TRBD2 (5 bases). Trimming left V 2 bases short and J 4 bases short, with 12 bases between. The CDR3 has 14 residues. Germline CDR1 reads MDHEN; CDR2 reads SYDVKM. The CDR3 coding sequence is TGTGCCAGCAGTTTAAGAGGGTTTGGGTACGAGCAGTACTTC. This gives the protein CASSLRGFGYEQYF.

The rearrangement links TRBV27 to TRBJ1-1, with D possibly matching TRBD1 (6 bases). The germline CDR1 and CDR2 sequences are MNHEY and SMNVEV (reference sequence). CDR3 length equals 15 residues. Trimming left V 6 bases short and J 4 bases short, with 18 bases between. DNA of the CDR3: TGTGCCAGCAGCCATAAAACAGGGTGGATCACTGAAGCTTTCTTT. It encodes CASSHKTGWITEAFF.

CDR3 coding DNA: TGTGCCAGCAGCCCTGTGGGGGGGCAGACTAACGAGCAGTACTTC. It is translated as CASSPVGGQTNEQYF. This chain uses TRBV5-4 with TRBJ2-7, with a possible D match to TRBD2 (7 bases). V was pared by 4 bases and J by 5 bases, with 19 bases between. The CDR3 sequence is 15 residues long. Germline CDR1 reads SGHNT; CDR2 reads YYREEE (reference sequence).